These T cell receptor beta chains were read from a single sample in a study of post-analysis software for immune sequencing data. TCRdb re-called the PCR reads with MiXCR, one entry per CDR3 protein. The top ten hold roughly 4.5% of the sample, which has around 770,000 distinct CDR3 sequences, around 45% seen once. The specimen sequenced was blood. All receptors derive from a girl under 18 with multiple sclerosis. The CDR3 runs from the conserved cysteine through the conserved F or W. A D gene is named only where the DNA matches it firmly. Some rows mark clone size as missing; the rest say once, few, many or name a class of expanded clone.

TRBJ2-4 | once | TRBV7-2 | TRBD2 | TGTGCCAGCAGCCCCTTTAGCGGGAGGTTGGCCAAAAACATTCAGTACTTC | CASSPFSGRLAKNIQYF
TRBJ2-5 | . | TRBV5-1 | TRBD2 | TGCGCCAGCAGCTTGATGTGGCCGGGGACTAGCGGGAAACCCCAAGAGACCCAGTACTTC | CASSLMWPGTSGKPQETQYF
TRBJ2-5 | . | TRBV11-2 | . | TGTGCCAGCAGCTTAGAGCCGGCTAGCCAAGAGACCCAGTACTTC | CASSLEPASQETQYF
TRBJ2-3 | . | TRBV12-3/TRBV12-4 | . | TGTGCCAGCTCTCTCGGGGGGCAAACCCCGTATTTT | CASSLGGQTPYF
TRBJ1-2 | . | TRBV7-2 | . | TGTGCCAGCAGCTATAACAGGAGCCCTAACTATGGCCACACCTTC | CASSYNRSPNYGHTF
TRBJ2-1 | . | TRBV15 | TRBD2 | TGTGCCACCAGCCGTGGGCGGGAGGGCCCAGTCAATGAGCAGTTCTTC | CATSRGREGPVNEQFF
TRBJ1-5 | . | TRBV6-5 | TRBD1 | TGTGCCTGCAGTCGGACAGGGGGAGACAATCAGCCCCAGCATTTT | CACSRTGGDNQPQHF
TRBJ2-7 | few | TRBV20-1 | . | TGCAGTGCTAGAGATGCGGGCTACGAGCAGTACTTC | CSARDAGYEQYF
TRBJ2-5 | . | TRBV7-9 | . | TGTGCCAGCAGCAGCGGAATGGGGACCCAGTACTTC | CASSSGMGTQYF
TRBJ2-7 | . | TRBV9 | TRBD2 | TGTGCCAGCAGCGGAGGGACTAGCGGGAGCTACGAGCAGTACTTC | CASSGGTSGSYEQYF
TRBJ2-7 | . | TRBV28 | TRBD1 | TGTGCCAGCAGGTCCGACAGGGGGTTCTACGAGCAGTACTTC | CASRSDRGFYEQYF
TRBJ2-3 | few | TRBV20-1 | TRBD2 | TGCAGTGCTAGAGATTTGCGGGGACTAGCGGGAGGATGGGGCACAGATACGCAGTATTTT | CSARDLRGLAGGWGTDTQYF
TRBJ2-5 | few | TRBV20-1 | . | TGCAGTGCTAGACGTCGTAGGAATCCTCAAGAGACCCAGTACTTC | CSARRRRNPQETQYF
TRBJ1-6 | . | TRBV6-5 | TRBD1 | TGTGCCAGCAGTCATCCGGGACAGGTCAATTCACCCCTCCACTTT | CASSHPGQVNSPLHF
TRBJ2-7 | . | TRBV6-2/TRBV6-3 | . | TGTGCCAGCAGGGGGACATTTTCCTACGAGCAGTACTTC | CASRGTFSYEQYF
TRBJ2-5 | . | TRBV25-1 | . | TGTGCCAGCAGTGAGGGGCCAGGGGGGAGACAAGAGACCCAGTACTTC | CASSEGPGGRQETQYF
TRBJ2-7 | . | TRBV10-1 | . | TGCGCCATTCCCGAGCAGTACTTC | CAIPEQYF